These 30 T cell receptor beta chains were sequenced from one sample in a study of cytomegalovirus exposure and HLA in healthy donors. Both 60 Vbeta primers and 13 Jbeta primers went into the PCR. Produced via immunoSEQ multiplex PCR; TCRdb's table is partial and in-frame only. The data contain around 100,000 clones, over 70% of them singletons. Sequenced: PBMCs. Receptor source: a man aged 50 or older in good health and CMV-seronegative.

The chain has TRBV28 and TRBJ2-4; D gene uncertain. The CDR3 extends over 11 amino acids. Germline-derived CDR1 and CDR2 are MDHEN and SYDVKM. The germline V and J ends were trimmed by 4 bases and 10 bases, with 8 bases remaining between them. CDR3: CASSSQRIQYF. CDR3 bases: TGTGCCAGCAGTTCTCAGAGGATTCAGTACTTC.

The rearrangement uses TRBV18 and TRBJ2-7, with D possibly being TRBD2 (6 bases). The germline V gene has CDR1 KGHSH and CDR2 LQKENI. Trimming removed 0 bases from V and 3 bases from J, with 6 bases in between. CDR3 size: 13 residues. The CDR3 bases are TGTGCCAGCTCACCACCGGGGGGCTACGAGCAGTACTTC. It translates to CASSPPGGYEQYF.

The V gene is TRBV5-3, the J gene TRBJ1-4, with 8 bases fitting TRBD1. TRBV5-3 is labeled an ORF, and its function is uncertain. The ends lost 3 bases at V and 5 bases at J; junction bases unmatched: 12. This CDR3 has 17 amino acids. CDR3 in amino acids: CARSSHGRTGRNEKLFF. As DNA, the CDR3 is TGTGCCAGAAGCTCCCATGGGAGGACAGGGAGGAATGAAAAACTGTTTTTT.

This clone was recorded a few times. The chain is built from TRBV6-1 and TRBJ1-3; D may be TRBD1 (5 bases). The CDR3 runs to 15 residues. V was trimmed by 5 bases and J by 2 bases, leaving 13 bases between them. Germline V gene data show CDR1 as MNHNS and CDR2 as SASEGT. CDR3 DNA: TGTGCCAGCAGTCTGAGTTGGGGGGCTGGAAACACCATATATTTT. Protein sequence: CASSLSWGAGNTIYF.

Concerning this clone itself: Compared with germline, one end of the junction differs, possibly owing to a read error. This chain joins TRBV20-1 and TRBJ1-2; perhaps TRBD1 as D (6 bases). The germline CDR1 and CDR2 sequences are DFQATT and SNEGSKA (reference sequence). The CDR3 length is 11 residues. CDR3 in amino acids: CSARGQHGYTF. The CDR3 DNA is TGCAGTGCCAGAGGACAGCATGGCTACACCTTC.

The chain links TRBV30 to TRBJ1-1; 8 bases map to TRBD1. This CDR3 contains 13 residues. Germline V lookup: CDR1 GTSNPN, CDR2 SVGIG (reference sequence). Germline trimming cut 3 bases from V and 1 base from J; bases unmatched to any gene: 1. The CDR3 DNA reads TGTGCCTGGAGAGGACAGGGGAACACTGAAGCTTTCTTT. Encoded protein: CAWRGQGNTEAFF.

The genes are TRBV28 and TRBJ2-3, with TRBD2 identical over 13 bases. CDR3 length: 18 residues. Trimming took 5 bases from V and 1 from J; bases not matched to a gene: 9. Germline V gene lookup returns CDR1 MDHEN and CDR2 SYDVKM. The CDR3 reads CASSPGTSGAIRTDTQYF. The CDR3 DNA is TGTGCCAGCAGTCCCGGGACTAGCGGGGCGATTCGCACAGATACGCAGTATTTT.

The genes are TRBV7-9 and TRBJ2-2, with TRBD1 identical over 11 bases. The CDR3 has 16 amino acids. Germline assignment: CDR1 SEHNR and CDR2 FQNEAQ (reference sequence). The V and J ends lost 7 bases and 3 bases, in that order; junction bases with no gene match: 7. CDR3 loop: CASTRGGQGDTGELFF. CDR3 sequence (DNA): TGTGCCAGCACCCGGGGGGGACAGGGGGACACCGGGGAGCTGTTTTTT.

This clone is a singleton in its sample. V gene TRBV5-1 combines with J gene TRBJ1-1; TRBD1 matches at 8 bases. CDR3 length equals 14 residues. The V segment lost 1 base and the J segment 4 bases; nucleotides outside the gene matches: 3. Germline CDR1 and CDR2: SGHRS and YFSETQ. The CDR3: CASSLQGAVTEAFF. CDR3 sequence (DNA): TGCGCCAGCAGCTTGCAGGGGGCTGTCACTGAAGCTTTCTTT. Drawing the rest from reference TRBV5-1 and TRBJ1-1, the complete variable domain is KAGVTQTPRYLIKTRGQQVTLSCSPISGHRSVSWYQQTPGQGLQFLFEYFSETQRNKGNFPGRFSGRQFSNSRSEMNVSTLELGDSALYLCASSLQGAVTEAFFGQGTRLTVV.

The rearrangement links TRBV2 to TRBJ1-2, with 8 bases that match TRBD1. Germline CDR1 reads SNHLY; CDR2 reads FYNNEI. The CDR3 loop spans 14 amino acids. After removal of 7 bases from V and 4 bases from J, the junction contained 8 bases not matched to a gene. The CDR3 DNA is TGTGCCAGCAACCCGGACAGGGTGGGCTATGGCTACACCTTC. Its translation is CASNPDRVGYGYTF.

The rearrangement links TRBV30 to TRBJ1-2, with 10 bases identical to TRBD1. The CDR3 extends over 15 amino acids. The V and J ends lost 0 bases and 4 bases, in that order; junction bases with no gene match: 5. Germline assignment: CDR1 GTSNPN and CDR2 SVGIG (reference sequence). CDR3 protein: CAWSVEWDRGYGYTF. The CDR3, as DNA: TGTGCCTGGAGTGTAGAGTGGGACAGGGGCTATGGCTACACCTTC.

The chain carries TRBV5-1 and TRBJ1-1, with a possible D match to TRBD1 (5 bases). From germline, CDR1 is SGHRS and CDR2 YFSETQ. Trimming removed 6 bases at V and 0 bases at J, with 15 bases between. The CDR3 has 15 residues. The CDR3 sequence is CASNLGQGMNTEAFF. The CDR3 DNA follows: TGCGCCAGCAACCTGGGGCAGGGAATGAACACTGAAGCTTTCTTT.

The genes are TRBV13 and TRBJ1-1; D gene uncertain. V lost 2 bases and J 0 bases, leaving 7 bases between the germline ends. In germline, CDR1 is PRHDT, CDR2 FYEKMQ (reference sequence). This CDR3 has 14 amino acids. CDR3 region: CASSLRFMNTEAFF. The CDR3 nucleotides read TGTGCCAGCAGCTTACGGTTTATGAACACTGAAGCTTTCTTT.

The V call is TRBV7-6, the J call TRBJ2-1; tentatively, D is TRBD2 (5 bases). CDR1 and CDR2 from the germline V gene are SGHVS and FNYEAQ. The CDR3 covers 15 residues. V lost 5 bases and J 5 bases, leaving 16 bases between the germline ends. DNA of the CDR3: TGTGCCAGCAGCACTGGACTGTCGGCGAACAATGAGCAGTTCTTC. Amino acid sequence: CASSTGLSANNEQFF.

CDR3 sequence (DNA): TGTGCCAGCAGTGTAACAGGGGGCAGGGATCAGCCCCAGCATTTT. This codes for CASSVTGGRDQPQHF. The chain employs TRBV6-6 and TRBJ1-5, with 9 bases aligning to TRBD1. The ends lost 5 bases at V and 5 bases at J; junction bases unmatched: 7. The CDR3 has 15 residues. Germline V gives CDR1 MNHNY, CDR2 SVGAGI (reference sequence).

The J gene is TRBJ1-2, the V gene TRBV7-9; D unclear. The CDR3 is 12 residues long. V lost 5 bases, J lost 10 bases, and 14 bases lay in between. Germline V gene sequence: CDR1 SEHNR, CDR2 FQNEAQ (reference sequence). CDR3 residues: CASSAPWEHYTF. CDR3 nucleotide sequence: TGTGCCAGCAGCGCTCCCTGGGAGCACTACACCTTC.

This chain joins TRBV28 and TRBJ2-1; TRBD1 agrees at 8 bases. Germline V gene data show CDR1 as MDHEN and CDR2 as SYDVKM. This CDR3 has 16 amino acids. V was clipped by 4 bases and J by 5 bases; unmatched bases: 10. Here the CDR3 reads CASSSSTGGPNNEQFF. The DNA for the CDR3 is TGTGCCAGCAGTTCGAGTACAGGGGGTCCGAACAATGAGCAGTTCTTC.

This clone was recorded a few times. CDR3 sequence: CASSRKGLAVTDTQYF. CDR3 DNA: TGTGCCAGCAGCCGTAAGGGACTAGCGGTAACAGATACGCAGTATTTT. The chain has TRBV28 and TRBJ2-3; 11 positions match TRBD2. The CDR3 spans 16 residues. Germline CDR1 reads MDHEN; CDR2 reads SYDVKM. Trimming at V came to 6 bases and at J to 3 bases, leaving 8 bases not matched to a gene. The whole variable domain, filled in from reference TRBV28 and TRBJ2-3, reads DVKVTQSSRYLVKRTGEKVFLECVQDMDHENMFWYRQDPGLGLRLIYFSYDVKMKEKGDIPEGYSVSREKKERFSLILESASTNQTSMYLCASSRKGLAVTDTQYFGPGTRLTVL.

The chain is built from TRBV5-8 and TRBJ2-3; TRBD2 aligns across 9 bases. With 4 bases clipped from V and 4 bases from J, the junction kept 4 bases outside the gene matches. The CDR3 is made up of 14 amino acids. The germline gives CDR1 SGHTS, CDR2 YDEGEE. The CDR3 region is CASSPSGVPDTQYF. The CDR3 DNA is TGTGCCAGCAGCCCTAGCGGGGTCCCAGATACGCAGTATTTT.

This chain joins TRBV7-3 and TRBJ2-1; weak D call: TRBD1 (7 bases). Germline lookup yields CDR1 SGHTA and CDR2 FQGTGA. This CDR3 is 15 amino acids long. V gave up 1 base and J gave up 10 bases, with 17 bases separating them. The CDR3 DNA sequence: TGTGCCAGCAGCTTAAATTCAGGGGGAGGTAGCGAGCAGTTCTTC. Translation: CASSLNSGGGSEQFF.

The V call is TRBV25-1, the J call TRBJ2-3; weak D call: TRBD1 (6 bases). The V gene's germline CDR1 is MGHDK and CDR2 SYGVNS. The CDR3 covers 12 residues. The V gene lost 4 bases and the J gene lost 8 bases, with 10 bases spanning the gap. CDR3 sequence: CASSVGGLTQYF. The CDR3 DNA is TGTGCCAGCAGTGTAGGGGGTCTTACGCAGTATTTT.

This clone was counted between two and nine times. The chain has TRBV6-5 and TRBJ2-3; TRBD1 matches 7 bases. The junction had 3 bases not matched to a gene; V was cut back by 0 bases and J by 3 bases. The CDR3 extends over 15 amino acids. The germline gives CDR1 MNHEY, CDR2 SVGAGI. The CDR3 spells CASSYSGQVTDTQYF. The CDR3 DNA sequence: TGTGCCAGCAGTTACTCCGGACAGGTGACAGATACGCAGTATTTT.

By frequency in the sample, this clone is medium-sized. The V call is TRBV6-6, the J call TRBJ2-1; TRBD2 matches at 12 bases. This CDR3 contains 16 residues. V trimming: 0 bases; J trimming: 8 bases; junction bases outside the gene matches: 5. Looked up from germline, CDR1 is MNHNY and CDR2 is SVGAGI (reference sequence). CDR3 loop: CASSYSTSGGRDEQFF. The CDR3 DNA sequence: TGTGCCAGCAGTTACTCGACTAGCGGGGGTAGGGATGAGCAGTTCTTC.

The chain joins TRBV5-1 to TRBJ2-7; D possibly corresponds to TRBD2 (5 bases). Germline V gene data show CDR1 as SGHRS and CDR2 as YFSETQ. The CDR3 runs 14 residues. Trimming stripped 0 bases from V and 3 bases from J, with 10 bases between. CDR3 nucleotide sequence: TGCGCCAGCAGCTTGGATCCGCGGGTCTACGAGCAGTACTTC. Residues: CASSLDPRVYEQYF.

CDR3 sequence (DNA): TGCGCCAGCAGCTTGAATCCGGGGTCCACCGGGGAGCTGTTTTTT. Protein product: CASSLNPGSTGELFF. V gene TRBV5-1 combines with J gene TRBJ2-2; TRBD2 is a possible D gene (5 bases). The CDR3 length is 15 residues. The V end lost 1 base, the J end lost 4 bases, and 11 bases lay between the germline ends. CDR1 and CDR2 from the germline V gene are SGHRS and YFSETQ.

The gene calls are TRBV5-4 and TRBJ1-4; 7 bases agree with TRBD1. The length of the CDR3 is 16 residues. Losses at the gene ends were 4 bases for V and 0 bases for J; bases not matched to a gene: 6. In germline, CDR1 is SGHNT, CDR2 YYREEE (reference sequence). CDR3 sequence: CASSPGQTATNEKLFF. In DNA form, the CDR3 reads TGTGCCAGCAGCCCGGGACAGACGGCAACTAATGAAAAACTGTTTTTT.

CDR3 in DNA: TGCGCCAGCAGAGGGACAGGTGGCAATGAGCAGTTCTTC. It is translated as CASRGTGGNEQFF. This sequence joins TRBV5-1 and TRBJ2-1, with 8 nucleotides matching TRBD1. In germline, CDR1 is SGHRS, CDR2 YFSETQ. Losses at the gene ends were 5 bases for V and 6 bases for J; bases not matched to a gene: 4. The CDR3 has 13 amino acids.

This clone has just a few counts. The CDR3 nucleotides are TGTGCCAGCAGCGGGGGACTAGGAGTCAATGAGCAGTTCTTC. This encodes CASSGGLGVNEQFF. The chain couples TRBV5-6 to TRBJ2-1, with 8 nucleotides matching TRBD2. The germline gives CDR1 SGHDT, CDR2 YYEEEE. The CDR3 runs 14 residues. V lost 4 bases and J lost 6; bases outside the gene matches: 6.

In this sample, this clone turned up once. The V gene is TRBV29-1, the J gene TRBJ1-4; 8 nucleotides align to TRBD1. V trimming: 6 bases; J trimming: 8 bases; junction bases outside the gene matches: 14. From germline, CDR1 is SQVTM and CDR2 ANQGSEA. This CDR3 is 15 amino acids long. CDR3 nucleotides: TGCAGCGTGACCGACAGGGGTGAACCGGCAGAAAAACTGTTTTTT. Its translation is CSVTDRGEPAEKLFF.

CDR3 DNA sequence: TGTGCCATCAGTGAGTCGGGGCGCGAGCCGGGTAACTATGGCTACACCTTC. As protein: CAISESGREPGNYGYTF. V is TRBV10-3 and J is TRBJ1-2, with D perhaps TRBD1 (5 bases). Deletions cut 0 bases from V and 1 base from J, with 15 bases between. CDR1 and CDR2 (germline): ENHRY, SYGVKD. The CDR3 spans 17 residues.